The present TCR beta chain was sequenced within a study of T cell responses to AZD1222 COVID-19 vaccine. V lost 3 bases to trimming and J lost 0 bases, with 12 bases between them. The CDR3 is 15 residues long. Looked up from germline, CDR1 is MNHEY and CDR2 is SMNVEV (reference sequence). Using immunoSEQ multiplex PCR, the repertoire was profiled, and TCRdb retains in-frame clones only, with some absent. This table has nearly 110,000 clones, about 89% appearing once. Sequencing used peripheral blood, obtained on day 0 of AZD1222 vaccination. This chain links TRBV27 with TRBJ2-7; D may be TRBD1 or TRBD2 (5 bases each). This clonotype was sampled from an adult in good health. CDR3 in amino acids: CASSFRDGVSYEQYF. CDR3 DNA sequence: TGTGCCAGCAGTTTCCGGGACGGGGTCTCCTACGAGCAGTACTTC.